The sequence of this T cell receptor (beta chain) was determined in a study of memory CD4+ T cells and cytomegalovirus serostatus. Study in general: Donors were healthy Belgian adults, 10 or so CMV seropositive and 20 to 25 seronegative.

For this clone: Its antigen is unknown.

Study results and limitations: About 40% of the roughly 150 known CMV-associated TCRbeta sequences appeared in CD4+ memory.

The sort gate was single viable CD3+CD4+CD8-CD45RO+ cells for memory CD4+ T cells. Serostatus was set by detecting CMV pp150, pp28, p38, p52 IgG. Here immunoSEQ multiplex PCR was the method, and the copy in TCRdb shows in-frame clones only, minus some. The sample lists 50,000 or so clones; around three quarters were seen once. The CDR3 is 14 amino acids. V was shortened by 11 bases and J by 0 bases, with 14 bases between the two germline ends. The V gene's germline CDR1 is MDHEN and CDR2 SYDVKM. V is TRBV28 and J is TRBJ1-5, with D possibly matching TRBD1 (5 bases). Input material: memory CD4+ T cells from blood. This receptor was identified in an adult in good health and CMV-seronegative. The CDR3 bases are TGTGCCGCAGGGAAGGGTAATAGCAATCAGCCCCAGCATTTT. Residues: CAAGKGNSNQPQHF.